Within the sample, the clone carrying this TCR beta chain is medium-sized (0.01 to 0.1%). Its antigen is currently unknown. Cultured CD4+ T cells had their DNA profiled by the Oncomine TCR Beta short-read assay. TCRdb called the PCR reads again in MiXCR, with one record for every CDR3 protein. The table records 15,000 or so distinct CDR3 sequences, 59% of them present only once. The data stem from a study of vaccination and CD4 T cells after COVID-19. Germline lookup yields CDR1 SGHTA and CDR2 FQGNSA. This CDR3 spans 13 amino acids. Trimming took 1 base from V and 11 from J, leaving 14 bases between them. The sample's treatment: roughly ten-day PBMC culture with coronavirus spike peptide pools or control peptides (ViraFEST assay).

The clonotype comes from a human donor who had recovered from COVID-19. This specimen was CD4+ T cells from blood, cultured in vitro, taken after SARS-CoV-2 vaccination. The J gene is TRBJ1-1, the V gene TRBV7-2; no reliable D call. The CDR3 sequence is CASSLVSRGEAFF. CDR3 DNA: TGTGCCAGCAGCTTAGTAAGTCGTGGGGAGGCTTTCTTT.